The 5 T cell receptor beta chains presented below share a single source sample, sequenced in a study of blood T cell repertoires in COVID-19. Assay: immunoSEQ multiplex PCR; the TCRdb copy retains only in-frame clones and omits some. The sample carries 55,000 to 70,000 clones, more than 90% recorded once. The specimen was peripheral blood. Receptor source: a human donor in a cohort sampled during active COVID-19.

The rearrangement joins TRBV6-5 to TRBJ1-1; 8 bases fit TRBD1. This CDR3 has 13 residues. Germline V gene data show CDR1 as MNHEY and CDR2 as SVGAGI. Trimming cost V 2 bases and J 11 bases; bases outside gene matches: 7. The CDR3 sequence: CASSYPAGGRAFF. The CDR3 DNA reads TGTGCCAGCAGTTACCCCGCAGGGGGCCGCGCTTTCTTT.

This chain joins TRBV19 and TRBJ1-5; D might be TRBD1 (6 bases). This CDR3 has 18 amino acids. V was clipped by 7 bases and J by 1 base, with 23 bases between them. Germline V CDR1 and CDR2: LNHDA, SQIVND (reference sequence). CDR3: CASKSKGRGLESNQPQHF. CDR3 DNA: TGTGCCAGTAAATCGAAGGGCAGGGGCTTGGAGAGCAATCAGCCCCAGCATTTT. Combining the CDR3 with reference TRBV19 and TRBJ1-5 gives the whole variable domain DGGITQSPKYLFRKEGQNVTLSCEQNLNHDAMYWYRQDPGQGLRLIYYSQIVNDFQKGDIAEGYSVSREKKESFPLTVTSAQKNPTAFYLCASKSKGRGLESNQPQHFGDGTRLSIL.

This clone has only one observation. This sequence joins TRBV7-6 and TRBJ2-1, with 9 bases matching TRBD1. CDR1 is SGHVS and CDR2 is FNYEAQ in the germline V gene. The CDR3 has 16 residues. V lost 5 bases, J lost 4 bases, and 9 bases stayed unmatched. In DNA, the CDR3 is TGTGCCAGCAGCCCTCAATCCGGGACAGGGTACAATGAGCAGTTCTTC. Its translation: CASSPQSGTGYNEQFF. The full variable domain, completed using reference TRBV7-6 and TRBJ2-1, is GAGVSQSPRYKVTKRGQDVALRCDPISGHVSLYWYRQALGQGPEFLTYFNYEAQQDKSGLPNDRFSAERPEGSISTLTIQRTEQRDSAMYRCASSPQSGTGYNEQFFGPGTRLTVL.

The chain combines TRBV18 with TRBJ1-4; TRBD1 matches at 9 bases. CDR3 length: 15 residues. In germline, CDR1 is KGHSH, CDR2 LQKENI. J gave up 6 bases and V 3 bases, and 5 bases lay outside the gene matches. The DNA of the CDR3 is TGTGCCAGCTCACCCGTCAACAGGGGGCATGAAAAACTGTTTTTT. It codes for CASSPVNRGHEKLFF.

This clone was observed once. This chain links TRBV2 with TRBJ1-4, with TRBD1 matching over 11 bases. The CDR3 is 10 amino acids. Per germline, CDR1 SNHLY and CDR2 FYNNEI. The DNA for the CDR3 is TGTGGGACAGGGGGCCAAAAACTGTTTTTT. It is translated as CGTGGQKLFF.